Here is one T cell receptor (beta chain) with its context. What it binds is unknown. This sample is drawn from a study of vaccination effects on CD4 cells after COVID-19. On the study more broadly: PBMC were cultured at roughly 2.2 million per well with approximately 9 IU/ml IL-2 and roughly 10 ug/ml peptides. Study-wide results and caveats: Few convalescent patients, and no early post-infection timepoints, were available to the study.

Following culture for more than 9 days, CD4+ T cells were isolated. Two-dose vaccination with either BNT162b2 or mRNA-1273 was given to the participants. Germline CDR1 reads MRHNA; CDR2 reads SNTAGT. V dropped 2 bases and J dropped 3; count of bases not matched to a gene: 10. The CDR3 sequence is 17 residues long. The repertoire was sequenced with immunoSEQ multiplex PCR; TCRdb's copy has only in-frame clones and lacks some. The sample holds about 45,000 clones, around 70% seen once. The clonotype comes from a human donor who received a COVID-19 vaccine. The input for sequencing was CD4+ T cells from PBMCs cultured without peptide, taken after COVID-19 vaccination. J is TRBJ1-2 and V is TRBV6-4; TRBD1 agrees at 9 bases. CDR3 coding DNA: TGTGCCAGCAGTGACCCGGAGAGGACAGGGGATTACTATGGCTACACCTTC. It encodes CASSDPERTGDYYGYTF.